This T cell receptor beta chain was observed in a study of cytomegalovirus exposure and HLA in healthy donors. 60 Vbeta and 13 Jbeta primers were used in PCR. Data came from immunoSEQ multiplex PCR; TCRdb stores just in-frame clones and leaves some out. Among just over 65,000 clones listed, approximately 75% were seen once. Sequencing input: PBMCs. The clonotype comes from a human donor in good health.

The CDR3 protein is CASSTPKGAVYGYTF. The CDR3 nucleotides read TGTGCCAGCAGTACCCCGAAGGGGGCTGTCTATGGCTACACCTTC. This rearrangement joins TRBV6-5 to TRBJ1-2, with 7 bases fitting TRBD1. The V gene end was trimmed by 5 bases and the J gene end by 4 bases; junction bases not matched to a gene: 10. From germline, CDR1 is MNHEY and CDR2 SVGAGI. CDR3 length: 15 amino acids.